This T cell receptor (beta chain) was identified during a study of T cell repertoires in cytomegalovirus infection. This clonotype turned up a few times. Antigen unknown. One entry per CDR3 protein results from TCRdb running MiXCR on the reads. The sample holds some 920,000 distinct CDR3 sequences, roughly 30% seen once. This TCR derives from a human donor in good health (CMV status not recorded). Some clones in this sample may be carry-over from other donors' samples. The material was cultured CD8+ T cells from PBMCs, obtained from culture after CMV antigen stimulation.

The CDR3 DNA sequence: TGTGCCACCAGCAGAGGAGGCAGGGGAAAAGGTGATGAGCAGTTCTTC. Protein sequence: CATSRGGRGKGDEQFF. The V call is TRBV15, the J call TRBJ2-1; D might be TRBD1 (6 bases). Germline V gene data show CDR1 as LNHNV and CDR2 as YYDKDF (reference sequence). The V end lost 1 base, the J end lost 8 bases, and 18 bases lay between the germline ends. This CDR3 spans 16 amino acids.